This T cell receptor beta chain was identified in a study of blood T cell repertoires in COVID-19. Study summary: Sites in the United States, Italy and Spain provided acute and convalescent COVID-19 samples. The analysed material was cDNA or gDNA that came from T cells, B-cell-depleted T cells, or PBMCs.

Original analysis: Estimates of nucleated cell counts were drawn from the amplification of reference gene primers. Assay used: immunoSEQ multiplex PCR; TCRdb lists only in-frame clones, some missing. V and J calls and clone size are given by that table; D and trimming were obtained from the DNA. The data hold some 80,000 clones, with roughly four fifths observed a single time. The CDR3 is 12 residues long. CDR1 is ENHRY, CDR2 SYGVKD, per germline. V was pared by 6 bases and J by 8 bases, with 10 bases between. The sample was peripheral blood. The chain recombines TRBV10-3 with TRBJ1-4; D is unresolved. This receptor was taken from a human donor in a cohort sampled during active COVID-19. CDR3 region: CAIRGVREKLFF. The CDR3, as DNA: TGTGCCATCAGGGGCGTACGCGAAAAACTGTTTTTT.